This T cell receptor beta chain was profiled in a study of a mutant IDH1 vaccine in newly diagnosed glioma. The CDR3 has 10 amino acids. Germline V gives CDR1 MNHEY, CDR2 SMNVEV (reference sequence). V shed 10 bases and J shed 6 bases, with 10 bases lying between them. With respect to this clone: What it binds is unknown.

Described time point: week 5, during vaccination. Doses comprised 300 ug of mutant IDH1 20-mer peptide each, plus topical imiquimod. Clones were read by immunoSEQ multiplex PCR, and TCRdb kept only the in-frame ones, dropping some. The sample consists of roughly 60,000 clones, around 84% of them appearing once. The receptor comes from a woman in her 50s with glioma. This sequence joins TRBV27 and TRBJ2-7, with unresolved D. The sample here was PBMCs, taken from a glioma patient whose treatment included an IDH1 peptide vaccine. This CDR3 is CATGDGEQYF. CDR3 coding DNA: TGTGCCACCGGAGATGGCGAGCAGTACTTC.